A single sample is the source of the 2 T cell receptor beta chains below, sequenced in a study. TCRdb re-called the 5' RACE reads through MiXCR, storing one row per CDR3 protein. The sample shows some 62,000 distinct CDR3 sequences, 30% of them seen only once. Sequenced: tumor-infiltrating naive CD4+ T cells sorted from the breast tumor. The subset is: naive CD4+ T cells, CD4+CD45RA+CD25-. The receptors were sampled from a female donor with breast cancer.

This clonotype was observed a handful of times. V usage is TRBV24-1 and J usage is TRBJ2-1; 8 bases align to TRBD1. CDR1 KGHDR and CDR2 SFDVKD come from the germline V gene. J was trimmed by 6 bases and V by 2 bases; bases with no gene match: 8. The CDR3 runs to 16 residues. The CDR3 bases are TGTGCCACCAGTGATTCTGGCAGGGGGCCAGTCAATGAGCAGTTCTTC. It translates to CATSDSGRGPVNEQFF.

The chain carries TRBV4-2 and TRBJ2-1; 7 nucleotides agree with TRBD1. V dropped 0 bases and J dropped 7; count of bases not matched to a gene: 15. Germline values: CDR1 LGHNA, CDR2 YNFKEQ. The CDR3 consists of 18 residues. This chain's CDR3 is CASSQDRDEGAFGNEQFF. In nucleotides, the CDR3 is TGTGCCAGCAGCCAAGATCGTGACGAGGGGGCTTTTGGGAATGAGCAGTTCTTC.